Sequencing of this TCR beta chain was carried out in a study of blood T cell repertoires in COVID-19. Study context: Samples of COVID-19 (acute and convalescent) were obtained from the United States, Italy and Spain. From T cells, B-cell-depleted T cells, or PBMCs came the material, which was cDNA or gDNA.

Participants spanned ages about 18 to 90 years and resided in about 24 US areas. The study assigned cohorts using participant-reported clinical history. TCRdb's table, derived via immunoSEQ multiplex PCR, lists solely in-frame clones and lacks some. The sample has roughly 400,000 clones, 80% to 90% seen once. V shed 5 bases and J shed 3 bases, with 8 bases lying between them. This CDR3 contains 13 residues. Germline V gene lookup returns CDR1 SNHLY and CDR2 FYNNEI. This clonotype originated in a man younger than 45 who had recovered from COVID-19. V gene TRBV2 combines with J gene TRBJ1-3, with D possibly TRBD1 on 6 matching bases. The sample taken for sequencing was PBMCs or T cells enriched from blood (not recorded which). For the CDR3, the DNA is TGTGCCAGCAGTACAGGGTTTGGAAACACCATATATTTT. This gives the protein CASSTGFGNTIYF.